The 3 T cell receptor beta chains below all came from one sample that was sequenced in a study of CD8 T cells in Susac syndrome. Random hexamers served to reverse transcribe roughly 0.5 to 1 ug RNA. TCRdb reanalysed the immunoSEQ multiplex PCR reads using MiXCR and keeps one entry per CDR3 protein. The table records fewer than 250,000 distinct CDR3 sequences, 92% of them present only once. Sequencing was performed on CD8+ T cells from PBMCs. The receptors originated from a human donor with multiple sclerosis.

The V and J genes are TRBV27 and TRBJ1-2; D is ambiguous. This CDR3 contains 14 residues. Germline values: CDR1 MNHEY, CDR2 SMNVEV (reference sequence). With 5 bases removed from V and 4 bases from J, the gap between germline ends came to 14 bases. The CDR3 reads CASSPGVGPYGYTF. In DNA, the CDR3 is TGTGCCAGCAGTCCCGGGGTGGGTCCCTATGGCTACACCTTC.

The chain couples TRBV7-8 to TRBJ1-4, with D perhaps TRBD1 (6 bases). The CDR3 has 15 amino acids. CDR1 and CDR2 from the germline V gene are SGHVS and FQNEAQ. The ends were cut back, 0 bases at V and 3 bases at J, with 8 bases in the middle. CDR3 DNA: TGTGCCAGCAGCTTAGCGGAGGGGGCTAATGAAAAACTGTTTTTT. This sequence encodes CASSLAEGANEKLFF.

The chain carries TRBV4-2 and TRBJ1-1; TRBD1 aligns across 7 bases. The CDR3 has 16 amino acids. Germline CDR1 is LGHNA and CDR2 is YNFKEQ. J lost 5 bases, V lost 0 bases, and 9 bases had no gene match. The CDR3 is CASSQDFPTGSTEAFF. The CDR3 DNA follows: TGTGCCAGCAGCCAAGATTTCCCGACAGGGAGTACTGAAGCTTTCTTT.